These 27 T cell receptor beta chains share one sample of origin, sequenced in a study of T cell clonality in common variable immunodeficiency. Method: immunoSEQ multiplex PCR; TCRdb's copy keeps in-frame clones and lacks some. The sample includes about 64,000 clones, none of them occurring once. Sequenced sample: peripheral blood mononuclear cells. The receptors come from a person aged 18-70 years in good health.

This clone has a count of ten or more. Sequencing ends 3 residues short of the CDR3 end; the germline J gene provides the rest. V and J are TRBV20-1 and TRBJ2-7; D not certain. The length of the CDR3 is 10 residues. CDR1 is DFQATT and CDR2 is SNEGSKA in the germline V gene (reference sequence). V was shortened by 2 bases and J by 5 bases, with 4 bases between the two germline ends. The covered CDR3 bases are TGCAGTGCTAGATCCAACGAG. This gives the protein CSARSNE. The entire CDR3 protein reads CSARSNEQYF.

This clone was seen ten or more times. The missing CDR3 end, 3 residues past where the read stops, is filled in from the germline J gene. The V gene is TRBV20-1, the J gene TRBJ1-6, with D tentatively TRBD1 (5 bases). The CDR3 loop spans 13 amino acids. Trimming removed 3 bases from V and 11 bases from J, with 14 bases in between. Germline V lookup: CDR1 DFQATT, CDR2 SNEGSKA (reference sequence). The CDR3 spells CSARGQEETPLHF. CDR3 bases read: TGCAGTGCTAGGGGGCAGGAGGAAACACCC.

This clone was seen at least ten times. The read comes to an end 3 residues before the CDR3 does, leaving the germline J gene to fill in the end. The chain links TRBV20-1 to TRBJ1-2, with TRBD1 matching over 8 bases. This CDR3 is 15 amino acids long. After removal of 3 bases from V and 5 bases from J, the junction contained 11 bases not matched to a gene. Looked up from germline, CDR1 is DFQATT and CDR2 is SNEGSKA (reference sequence). The CDR3: CSASLRDRGRYGYTF. Incomplete CDR3 DNA: TGCAGTGCTAGCTTACGAGACAGGGGTCGGTATGGC.

This clone was recorded many times. Read sequence stops 3 residues before the CDR3 end, and the germline J gene provides the missing end. J is TRBJ2-3 and V is TRBV20-1; weak D call: TRBD2 (6 bases). This CDR3 comprises 17 residues. V shed 0 bases and J shed 3 bases, with 19 bases lying between them. Germline assignment: CDR1 DFQATT and CDR2 SNEGSKA (reference sequence). The part of the CDR3 DNA that was read is TGCAGTGCTAGAGATTTGGCGGGATGGGCCTCAACAGATACG. Translated: CSARDLAGWASTDT. The whole CDR3 protein reads CSARDLAGWASTDTQYF.

This clone was seen many times. The sequence runs out 3 residues before the end of the CDR3; the remainder is reconstructed from the germline J gene. This chain joins TRBV4-2 and TRBJ2-3; TRBD2 is a possible D gene (5 bases). V was cut by 5 bases and J by 3 bases, with 12 bases left in between. This CDR3 comprises 14 residues. Germline-derived CDR1 and CDR2 are LGHNA and YNFKEQ. CDR3 region: CASSDLGGTDTQYF. The part of the CDR3 DNA that was read is TGTGCCAGCAGCGACCTCGGCGGGACAGATACG.

In this sample, this clone turned up many times. CDR3 DNA (partial): TGTGCCAGTAGTAACACAGGGGACCAGCCC. Translated, it gives CASSNTGDQP. The CDR3 in full is CASSNTGDQPQHF. The chain employs TRBV19 and TRBJ1-5, with 7 bases that match TRBD1. The read finishes 3 residues shy of the CDR3 end, and the germline J gene is used to complete it. Trimming took 4 bases from V and 7 from J; bases not matched to a gene: 4. The CDR3 has 13 residues. The germline V gene has CDR1 LNHDA and CDR2 SQIVND (reference sequence).

This clone was recorded many times. Sequencing ends 3 residues short of the CDR3 end; the germline J gene provides the rest. The chain combines TRBV3-1 (or the pseudogene TRBV3-2) with TRBJ2-5; 7 positions agree with TRBD1. The CDR3 is made up of 13 amino acids. The germline V gene encodes CDR1 LGHDT and CDR2 YNNKEL (reference sequence). Unmatched junction bases numbered 4, after V lost 6 bases and J lost 3 bases. The CDR3 region is CASRLGQKETQYF. CDR3 DNA (partial): TGTGCCAGCAGACTGGGACAGAAAGAGACC.

This clone was counted a few times. From the germline J gene comes the end of the CDR3, since the read stops 3 residues before it. This chain connects TRBV11-3 to TRBJ2-2; TRBD2 matches at 7 bases. Germline V gene sequence: CDR1 SGHNT, CDR2 YENEEA. Trimming cost V 5 bases and J 3 bases; bases outside gene matches: 3. This CDR3 comprises 14 residues. The CDR3 sequence: CASSQLAYTGELFF. The CDR3 bases that were read are TGTGCCAGCAGCCAACTAGCGTACACCGGGGAG.

This clone has at least ten counts. The read stops 3 residues short of the end of the CDR3; the missing end is completed from the germline J gene. This chain connects TRBV20-1 to TRBJ2-7, with 10 bases lining up with TRBD1. Trimming cost V 3 bases and J 6 bases; bases outside gene matches: 11. The V gene's germline CDR1 is DFQATT and CDR2 SNEGSKA (reference sequence). This CDR3 spans 15 amino acids. CDR3 bases read: TGCAGTGCTAGGCCCCTACGGGACAGGGGTATCGAG. This gives the protein CSARPLRDRGIE. The whole CDR3 reads CSARPLRDRGIEQYF.

This clone occurred many times. The read is 3 residues too short to cover the CDR3 end, so that end is filled in from the germline J gene. The chain links TRBV28 to TRBJ2-5; 9 positions match TRBD2. The CDR3 runs to 16 residues. The ends lost 5 bases at V and 4 bases at J; junction bases unmatched: 11. Per the germline V gene, CDR1 is MDHEN and CDR2 is SYDVKM. The chain's CDR3 is CASSPGSGRNLETQYF. The covered CDR3 bases are TGTGCCAGCAGTCCGGGGAGCGGGAGGAACTTAGAGACC.

At least ten counts were recorded for this clone. Read sequence stops 3 residues before the CDR3 end, and the germline J gene provides the missing end. The genes are TRBV5-4 and TRBJ2-7; D not certain. The CDR3 is 14 residues long. Germline assignment: CDR1 SGHNT and CDR2 YYREEE (reference sequence). V lost 4 bases, J lost 3 bases, and 14 bases lay in between. The CDR3 DNA, read in part, is TGTGCCAGCAGCCCGGGTCGCTTCAGCTACGAG. Residues: CASSPGRFSYE. The whole CDR3 reads CASSPGRFSYEQYF.

This clone was detected many times. The read ends 3 residues early relative to the CDR3; the germline J gene fills the gap. The J gene is TRBJ2-3, the V gene TRBV20-1; TRBD2 matches 10 bases. This CDR3 is 15 amino acids long. Germline V gene data show CDR1 as DFQATT and CDR2 as SNEGSKA (reference sequence). V dropped 3 bases and J dropped 4; count of bases not matched to a gene: 7. CDR3 bases read: TGCAGTGCTAGCCCTCTAGCGGGAGACGCAGATACG. Translation gives CSASPLAGDADT. The CDR3 as a whole reads CSASPLAGDADTQYF.

To note about this clone: The sequence runs out 3 residues before the end of the CDR3; the remainder is reconstructed from the germline J gene. The chain links TRBV2 to TRBJ2-2, with D maybe TRBD2 (6 bases). CDR1 SNHLY and CDR2 FYNNEI come from the germline V gene. Trimming removed 6 bases at V and 6 bases at J, with 11 bases between. The CDR3 runs 13 residues. CDR3 residues: CASRTRGAGELFF. CDR3 DNA, as far as it was read: TGTGCCAGCAGGACTAGGGGCGCCGGGGAG.

The table lists this clone with many counts. The sequenced fragment ends 3 residues before the CDR3 boundary, so the rest is inferred from the germline J gene. V and J are TRBV20-1 and TRBJ1-1; TRBD1 agrees at 8 bases. Germline V gene data show CDR1 as DFQATT and CDR2 as SNEGSKA (reference sequence). CDR3 length: 14 amino acids. V lost 6 bases and J lost 0; bases outside the gene matches: 6. The DNA read from the CDR3 is TGCAGTGCCAATAGACAGGGGTTGAACACTGAA. Protein product: CSANRQGLNTE. The whole CDR3 protein is CSANRQGLNTEAFF.

Many counts were recorded for this clone. The read terminates 3 residues before the CDR3 end, so the remaining end is supplied by the germline J gene. The chain recombines TRBV12-5 with TRBJ2-7; 8 nucleotides line up with TRBD1. The CDR3 covers 16 residues. V trimming: 0 bases; J trimming: 4 bases; junction bases outside the gene matches: 8. Germline assignment: CDR1 LGHNT and CDR2 FRNRAP. The CDR3: CASGLVLGRGQYEQYF. The sequenced part of the CDR3 DNA is TGTGCTAGTGGTTTGGTACTCGGCAGGGGGCAGTACGAG.

This clone has a count of ten or more. The read is 3 residues too short to cover the CDR3 end, so that end is filled in from the germline J gene. The chain joins TRBV5-1 to TRBJ1-1, with D possibly TRBD1 on 5 matching bases. This CDR3 is 15 amino acids long. The germline V gene encodes CDR1 SGHRS and CDR2 YFSETQ. The V end was cut by 5 bases, the J end by 3 bases, with 17 bases between. CDR3 bases read: TGCGCCAGCAGGATTCGGGGGGGATCTGACACTGAA. This sequence encodes CASRIRGGSDTE. The full CDR3 is CASRIRGGSDTEAFF.

This clone was seen many times. The CDR3 end lies 3 residues beyond the end of the read and is filled in from the germline J gene. The chain joins TRBV3-1 (or the pseudogene TRBV3-2) to TRBJ2-2; tentatively, D is TRBD2 (5 bases). CDR3 length: 13 residues. Per germline, CDR1 LGHDT and CDR2 YNNKEL (reference sequence). Trimming cost V 6 bases and J 5 bases, with 10 bases left between them. The CDR3 sequence is CASRHTGTGELFF. The DNA read from the CDR3 is TGTGCCAGCAGGCATACGGGGACCGGGGAG.

This clone was detected ten times or more. The read ends 3 residues early relative to the CDR3; the germline J gene fills the gap. V and J are TRBV19 and TRBJ2-2; tentative D call: TRBD2 (5 bases). CDR3 length: 14 residues. Germline assignment: CDR1 LNHDA and CDR2 SQIVND (reference sequence). V was pared by 8 bases and J by 0 bases, with 10 bases between. The DNA read from the CDR3 is TGTGCCAGTTTAGAGGGCGCGAACACCGGGGAG. Its translation is CASLEGANTGE. In full, the CDR3 is CASLEGANTGELFF.

This clone has a count of ten or more. The read finishes 3 residues shy of the CDR3 end, and the germline J gene is used to complete it. The chain combines TRBV2 with TRBJ2-1; TRBD2 matches 7 bases. Germline V gene sequence: CDR1 SNHLY, CDR2 FYNNEI. With V trimmed by 5 bases and J by 6 bases, 4 bases remained unmatched. The CDR3 sequence is 13 residues long. The CDR3 sequence: CASSLASGNEQFF. CDR3 bases read: TGTGCCAGCAGTTTGGCTAGCGGCAATGAG.

This clone was counted at least ten times. The CDR3 is cut off 3 residues early in the read; its end comes from the germline J gene. V gene TRBV19 combines with J gene TRBJ2-2, with D maybe TRBD2 (6 bases). V lost 4 bases to trimming and J lost 0 bases, with 9 bases between them. From germline, CDR1 is LNHDA and CDR2 SQIVND (reference sequence). This CDR3 comprises 15 residues. The DNA read from the CDR3 is TGTGCCAGTAGTAAGGCGGGAACGAACACCGGGGAG. Translation gives CASSKAGTNTGE. In full, the CDR3 reads CASSKAGTNTGELFF.

This clone came up many times. Coverage ceases 3 residues before the CDR3 finishes, and the germline J gene fills in the end. The chain is built from TRBV7-6 and TRBJ1-1; 8 nucleotides line up with TRBD1. The CDR3 totals 15 residues. Germline-derived CDR1 and CDR2 are SGHVS and FNYEAQ. With 4 bases clipped from V and 4 bases from J, the junction kept 8 bases outside the gene matches. CDR3 bases read: TGTGCCAGCAGCTCTCCCACAGGGGGAGGCACTGAA. It yields the protein CASSSPTGGGTE. The whole CDR3 region reads CASSSPTGGGTEAFF. Full variable domain (missing parts from reference TRBV7-6 and TRBJ1-1): GAGVSQSPRYKVTKRGQDVALRCDPISGHVSLYWYRQALGQGPEFLTYFNYEAQQDKSGLPNDRFSAERPEGSISTLTIQRTEQRDSAMYRCASSSPTGGGTEAFFGQGTRLTVV.

This clone has at least ten counts. The CDR3 end falls 3 residues outside the read, so it is completed with the germline J gene. V is TRBV2 and J is TRBJ2-2; the D gene is possibly TRBD2 (6 bases). Looked up from germline, CDR1 is SNHLY and CDR2 is FYNNEI. V was cut by 2 bases and J by 7 bases, with 17 bases left in between. CDR3 size: 16 residues. The CDR3 sequence: CASSELSSAPSGELFF. CDR3 bases read: TGTGCCAGCAGTGAATTATCTAGCGCCCCGAGCGGGGAG. The whole variable domain, filled in from reference TRBV2 and TRBJ2-2, reads EPEVTQTPSHQVTQMGQEVILRCVPISNHLYFYWYRQILGQKVEFLVSFYNNEISEKSEIFDDQFSVERPDGSNFTLKIRSTKLEDSAMYFCASSELSSAPSGELFFGEGSRLTVL.

The table lists this clone with a few counts. The missing CDR3 end, 3 residues past where the read stops, is filled in from the germline J gene. The chain has TRBV27 and TRBJ2-7; 10 positions agree with TRBD1. After removal of 3 bases from V and 2 bases from J, the junction contained 1 base not matched to a gene. CDR1 and CDR2 (germline): MNHEY, SMNVEV (reference sequence). This CDR3 spans 14 amino acids. The CDR3 DNA, read in part, is TGTGCCAGCAGTTTCGGGACAGGGGCCTACGAG. It translates to CASSFGTGAYE. The entire CDR3 is CASSFGTGAYEQYF.

This clone was seen repeatedly, ten times or more. The read gets to within 3 residues of the CDR3 end, and the germline J gene fills in the rest. The V and J genes are TRBV30 and TRBJ1-5; unclear D gene. CDR3 size: 12 residues. The V and J ends lost 7 bases and 1 base respectively, with 8 bases between them. The germline V gene encodes CDR1 GTSNPN and CDR2 SVGIG (reference sequence). The sequenced CDR3 bases are TGTGCCTTCAGTACGAGCAATCAGCCC. Translated: CAFSTSNQP. The whole CDR3 region reads CAFSTSNQPQHF.

This clone was counted many times. The CDR3 is cut off 3 residues early in the read; its end comes from the germline J gene. J is TRBJ2-1 and V is TRBV7-9; TRBD2 agrees at 8 bases. Germline V gene lookup returns CDR1 SEHNR and CDR2 FQNEAQ (reference sequence). The CDR3 is made up of 15 amino acids. Trimming cost V 5 bases and J 6 bases; bases outside gene matches: 9. The CDR3 DNA, read in part, is TGTGCCAGCAGCCGAGAGGGACTAGGCCCCAATGAG. It is translated as CASSREGLGPNE. The complete CDR3 reads CASSREGLGPNEQFF.

This clone was seen repeatedly, ten times or more. The read falls 3 residues short of the CDR3 end, and the missing part is taken from the germline J gene. The rearrangement joins TRBV29-1 to TRBJ2-5; the match to TRBD1 covers 7 bases. Germline lookup yields CDR1 SQVTM and CDR2 ANQGSEA. The CDR3 consists of 14 residues. Unmatched junction bases numbered 8, after V lost 2 bases and J lost 5 bases. The part of the CDR3 DNA that was read is TGCAGCGTTGAAAACAGGGGCTGGGGGGAGACC. Translating gives CSVENRGWGET. The entire CDR3 reads CSVENRGWGETQYF. Full variable domain (remainder filled in from reference TRBV29-1 and TRBJ2-5): SAVISQKPSRDICQRGTSLTIQCQVDSQVTMMFWYRQQPGQSLTLIATANQGSEATYESGFVIDKFPISRPNLTFSTLTVSNMSPEDSSIYLCSVENRGWGETQYFGPGTRLLVL.

This clone appeared many times. The read is 3 residues too short to cover the CDR3 end, so that end is filled in from the germline J gene. The rearrangement joins TRBV5-1 to TRBJ1-1; 7 nucleotides match TRBD1. Germline V CDR1 and CDR2: SGHRS, YFSETQ. The CDR3 is 14 residues long. The V gene end was trimmed by 0 bases and the J gene end by 5 bases; junction bases not matched to a gene: 4. The CDR3 reads CASSLESDRTEAFF. The part of the CDR3 DNA that was read is TGCGCCAGCAGCTTGGAGTCGGACAGGACTGAA.